The source of this T cell receptor (beta chain) is a study of response to subunit inactivated influenza vaccine. Study conclusions and caveats: Authors suggested that a seasonal influenza vaccination recruits few new T cells each time.

The table lists this clonotype with a few counts. What it binds is unknown. TCRdb itself ran the RT-PCR reads through MiXCR, one entry per CDR3 protein. The sample has around 760,000 distinct CDR3 sequences, more than 11% seen once. Germline CDR1 reads SEHNR; CDR2 reads FQNEAQ (reference sequence). The CDR3 contains 15 residues. Losses at the gene ends were 3 bases for V and 6 bases for J; bases not matched to a gene: 10. The sequenced sample was PBMCs from blood, obtained 14 to 15 days before vaccination. J is TRBJ1-1 and V is TRBV7-9; 7 bases align to TRBD1. This clonotype originated in a man aged 45-65 years who received an inactivated influenza vaccine. CDR3: CASSFFGQDDSEAFF. CDR3 bases: TGTGCCAGCAGCTTCTTCGGACAGGACGATTCTGAAGCTTTCTTT.